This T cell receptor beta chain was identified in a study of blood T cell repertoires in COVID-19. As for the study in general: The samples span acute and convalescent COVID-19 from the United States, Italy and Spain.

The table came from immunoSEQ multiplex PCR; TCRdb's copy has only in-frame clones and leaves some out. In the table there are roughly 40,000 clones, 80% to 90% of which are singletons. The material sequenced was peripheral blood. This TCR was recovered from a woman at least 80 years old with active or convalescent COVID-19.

This CDR3 is CASSQGLAGIVEQFF. The CDR3 DNA reads as TGTGCCAGCAGTCAAGGACTAGCGGGAATCGTTGAGCAGTTCTTC. The chain employs TRBV6-6 and TRBJ2-1; TRBD2 aligns across 12 bases. Germline V gene data show CDR1 as MNHNY and CDR2 as SVGAGI (reference sequence). The CDR3 is 15 residues long. Trimming removed 5 bases from V and 9 bases from J; junction bases left unmatched: 8.